This is a list of T cell receptor beta chains from one sample in a study of regulatory dendritic cells for organ transplantation. The table came from immunoSEQ multiplex PCR; TCRdb's copy has only in-frame clones and leaves some out. The table shows almost 35,000 clones, with 85% to 90% occurring only once. Sequencing was done on a sample of naive CD4+ T cells from blood. Every receptor here comes from a human donor in good health. The CDR3 runs from the conserved cysteine through the conserved F or W. The D gene is left open where the match is weak. The size of a clone is reported for some rows only, either as once, few or many, or as a class for expanded clones.

j_call clone_size d_call v_call cdr3_aa cdr3_nt
TRBJ1-4 few NA TRBV7-3 CASSFRPGEKLFF TGTGCCAGCAGCTTCCGCCCGGGGGAAAAACTGTTTTTT
TRBJ2-2 NA TRBD2 TRBV9 CASSVLAQGGAGELFF TGTGCCAGCAGCGTTCTGGCCCAGGGAGGGGCCGGGGAGCTGTTTTTT
TRBJ1-4 NA NA TRBV5-6 CASRTRGSGEKLFF TGTGCCAGCAGAACGAGGGGGTCTGGCGAAAAACTGTTTTTT
TRBJ2-7 NA NA TRBV19 CASSIGGSPSYEQYF TGTGCCAGTAGTATAGGTGGGAGTCCTTCCTACGAGCAGTACTTC
TRBJ1-2 NA NA TRBV19 CATTRDRNYGYTF TGTGCCACTACCAGGGACCGAAACTATGGCTACACCTTC
TRBJ1-6 NA TRBD1 TRBV19 CASLGQGNSPLHF TGTGCCAGCCTAGGACAGGGGAATTCACCCCTCCACTTT
TRBJ2-7 NA NA TRBV10-1 CASSDQALTFGDEQYF TGCGCCAGCAGTGACCAGGCCCTGACGTTCGGGGACGAGCAGTACTTC
TRBJ2-7 NA NA TRBV15 CATSRDLTPWRDGYEQYF TGTGCCACCAGCAGAGATTTGACACCCTGGCGGGACGGTTACGAGCAGTACTTC
TRBJ2-7 NA TRBD1 TRBV5-1 CASSAGQGTYEQYF TGCGCCAGCAGTGCGGGACAGGGGACCTACGAGCAGTACTTC
TRBJ2-5 once NA TRBV2 CASSERQVGPETQYF TGTGCCAGCAGTGAAAGACAGGTGGGTCCGGAGACCCAGTACTTC
TRBJ2-3 NA NA TRBV28 CASSLLGGPRNTQYF TGTGCCAGCAGTTTATTGGGTGGGCCCCGAAATACGCAGTATTTT
TRBJ2-7 once NA TRBV1 CTSSQGPRLAGSDKSHEQYF TGCACCAGCAGCCAAGGGCCTCGGCTAGCGGGGAGCGATAAGTCCCACGAGCAGTACTTC
TRBJ2-7 NA NA TRBV19 CASSQRTPYEQYF TGTGCCTCCTCTCAGAGGACCCCCTACGAGCAGTACTTC
TRBJ2-1 once NA TRBV30 CACAPSYNEQFF TGTGCCTGCGCCCCCTCCTACAATGAGCAGTTCTTC
TRBJ2-3 NA NA TRBV7-2 CASSSTPHISTDTQYF TGTGCCAGCAGCTCCACCCCTCACATTAGCACAGATACGCAGTATTTT
TRBJ2-3 NA NA TRBV7-9 CASSPGVDTQYF TGTGCCAGCAGCCCTGGGGTGGATACGCAGTATTTT
TRBJ2-2 NA TRBD2 TRBV7-6 CASSLLLAGEVAGELFF TGTGCCAGCAGCTTACTTCTAGCGGGAGAGGTCGCCGGGGAGCTGTTTTTT
TRBJ1-1 NA NA TRBV30 CAWSATNTEAFF TGTGCCTGGAGTGCCACGAACACTGAAGCTTTCTTT
TRBJ2-7 NA TRBD2 TRBV18 CASSVTSGGNRLSEQYF TGTGCCAGCTCAGTAACTAGCGGGGGGAATCGTCTTAGCGAGCAGTACTTC
TRBJ2-7 NA NA TRBV7-2 CASSLDRGRYEQYF TGTGCCAGCAGCTTAGACCGGGGGCGCTACGAGCAGTACTTC
TRBJ2-3 NA NA TRBV6-5 CASSYKGISGTDTQYF TGTGCCAGCAGTTACAAGGGCATCTCCGGCACAGATACGCAGTATTTT
TRBJ1-2 NA NA TRBV14 CASSQGFSPRGYTF TGTGCCAGCAGCCAAGGTTTCTCCCCGAGGGGCTACACCTTC
TRBJ2-7 NA NA TRBV7-2 CASSSTGRPYEQYF TGTGCCAGCAGCTCCACGGGACGGCCTTACGAGCAGTACTTC
TRBJ1-1 NA TRBD1 TRBV15 CATSRPGQGMIFSTEAFF TGTGCCACCAGCAGACCTGGACAGGGTATGATATTCAGTACTGAAGCTTTCTTT
TRBJ1-1 once NA TRBV11-2 CASSWDWLNTEAFF TGTGCCAGCAGCTGGGATTGGTTGAACACTGAAGCTTTCTTT
TRBJ2-2 NA NA TRBV5-1 CASSPLGGPGELFF TGCGCCAGCAGCCCCCTGGGGGGACCCGGGGAGCTGTTTTTT
TRBJ1-2 NA NA TRBV6-6 CASSIGGTVYGYTF TGTGCCAGCAGTATCGGTGGTACAGTCTATGGCTACACCTTC
TRBJ1-1 NA TRBD1 TRBV7-9 CASSKAGTGSTEAFF TGTGCCAGCAGCAAGGCCGGGACAGGGAGCACTGAAGCTTTCTTT
TRBJ1-2 few NA TRBV30 CAWKGRRVTGYYGYTF TGTGCCTGGAAAGGGCGGCGGGTCACAGGCTACTATGGCTACACCTTC
TRBJ2-4 NA TRBD1 TRBV5-6 CASSTTGTGGTIQYF TGTGCCAGCAGCACCACCGGGACAGGGGGCACCATTCAGTACTTC
TRBJ2-1 NA NA TRBV19 CASSMSPGTYYNEQFF TGTGCCAGTAGTATGTCCCCGGGGACTTACTACAATGAGCAGTTCTTC
TRBJ1-2 NA NA TRBV19 CASSREMYGYTF TGTGCCAGTAGTCGAGAAATGTATGGCTACACCTTC
TRBJ2-1 NA NA TRBV7-6 CASSPPGLYNEQFF TGTGCCAGCAGTCCGCCGGGGTTATACAATGAGCAGTTCTTC
TRBJ2-7 NA NA TRBV9 CASSVGFRSSYEQYF TGTGCCAGCAGCGTAGGGTTTCGTAGCTCCTACGAGCAGTACTTC
TRBJ2-7 NA TRBD1 TRBV4-3 CASSQGTGGARYEQYF TGCGCCAGCAGCCAAGGCACAGGGGGCGCCCGGTACGAGCAGTACTTC
TRBJ1-2 few NA TRBV20-1 CSSIDYGYTF TGCAGTTCGATAGACTATGGCTACACCTTC
TRBJ2-2 NA NA TRBV7-6 CASSEWENTGELFF TGTGCCAGCAGTGAATGGGAGAACACCGGGGAGCTGTTTTTT
TRBJ2-1 NA TRBD2 TRBV6-5 CASRLLGGDYNEQFF TGTGCCAGCAGATTACTCGGGGGGGACTACAATGAGCAGTTCTTC
TRBJ2-7 NA NA TRBV2 CASSPHGGGNEQYF TGTGCCAGCAGTCCCCATGGGGGCGGGAACGAGCAGTACTTC
TRBJ1-1 NA NA TRBV28 CASSLGTVMNTEAFF TGTGCCAGCAGTCTCGGGACCGTGATGAACACTGAAGCTTTCTTT
TRBJ2-3 once NA TRBV7-8 CASSRGLGGWAQYF TGTGCCAGCAGCCGGGGGCTCGGGGGCTGGGCGCAGTATTTT
TRBJ2-2 NA NA TRBV5-1 CASSFIGHTGELFF TGCGCCAGCAGCTTCATAGGGCACACCGGGGAGCTGTTTTTT
TRBJ2-2 once NA TRBV7-9 CASSDSVGHTGELFF TGTGCCAGCAGCGATTCTGTCGGCCACACCGGGGAGCTGTTTTTT
TRBJ2-3 NA NA TRBV2 CASRSRGAGDTDTQYF TGTGCCAGCAGGTCCCGTGGAGCGGGCGACACAGATACGCAGTATTTT
TRBJ1-6 NA NA TRBV4-3 CASSQDFGNSPLHF TGCGCCAGCAGCCAAGATTTCGGAAATTCACCCCTCCACTTT
TRBJ2-5 NA NA TRBV19 CASSISSPETQYF TGTGCCAGTAGTATATCCAGTCCGGAGACCCAGTACTTC
TRBJ1-2 NA NA TRBV18 CASSPDAANYGYTF TGTGCCAGCTCACCAGACGCAGCTAACTATGGCTACACCTTC
TRBJ2-1 NA NA TRBV2 CASSEDSNEQFF TGTGCCAGCAGTGAAGACAGCAATGAGCAGTTCTTC
TRBJ1-1 NA NA TRBV7-9 CASSLDRWVDTEAFF TGTGCCAGCAGCTTAGATCGGTGGGTGGACACTGAAGCTTTCTTT
TRBJ1-4 NA NA TRBV4-2 CAGGGTGLSNEKLFF TGTGCCGGGGGGGGCACAGGTCTTTCTAATGAAAAACTGTTTTTT
TRBJ2-7 NA TRBD1 TRBV6-5 CASRGTGRTHEQYF TGTGCCAGCAGGGGGACAGGGCGCACTCACGAGCAGTACTTC
TRBJ1-5 NA NA TRBV19 CASRWDRGGQPQHF TGTGCCAGTCGTTGGGACCGGGGTGGTCAGCCCCAGCATTTT
TRBJ2-7 NA TRBD1 TRBV5-4 CASSRGQETYEQYF TGTGCCAGCAGCCGGGGACAGGAGACCTACGAGCAGTACTTC
TRBJ2-1 NA TRBD1 TRBV4-1 CASSQPRGTGTGGTNEQFF TGCGCCAGCAGCCAACCAAGGGGCACCGGGACAGGGGGTACCAATGAGCAGTTCTTC
TRBJ2-7 NA NA TRBV4-1 CASSVGSSRGEYEQYF TGCGCCAGCAGCGTAGGATCATCCAGGGGAGAGTACGAGCAGTACTTC
TRBJ1-4 NA NA TRBV6-5 CASSYSHRVGLVF TGTGCCAGCAGTTACTCGCATCGGGTGGGGCTAGTTTTT
TRBJ2-5 NA TRBD1 TRBV4-3 CASSQVTGGINQETQYF TGCGCCAGCAGCCAAGTTACAGGGGGAATAAACCAAGAGACCCAGTACTTC